Below are 6 T cell receptor beta chains sequenced from a single sample in a study of T cell clonotyping in hematopoietic cell transplantation. Profiled with immunoSEQ multiplex PCR; TCRdb holds only in-frame clones, not every one. This sample has some 8,800 clones, with approximately 88% found just once. The sample was peripheral blood mononuclear cells, taken at the time of graft-versus-host disease after allogeneic stem cell transplant. Receptor source: a male patient between 55 and 70 years old who had an allogeneic stem cell transplant from a related donor, so the T cells may come from the graft donor. Some clones in this sample may be carry-over from other donors' samples.

The chain combines TRBV27 with TRBJ1-5; D unresolved. In germline, CDR1 is MNHEY, CDR2 SMNVEV (reference sequence). There are 18 residues in the CDR3. V was trimmed by 0 bases and J by 2 bases, leaving 17 bases between them. The CDR3 region has the DNA TGTGCCAGCAGTTTATCGGGTCCTCACCTAATGGGCAATCAGCCCCAGCATTTT. It translates to CASSLSGPHLMGNQPQHF.

This rearrangement joins TRBV5-1 to TRBJ1-6; tentative D call: TRBD1 (6 bases). The CDR3 spans 15 residues. Trimming took 0 bases from V and 7 from J, leaving 11 bases between them. The V gene's germline CDR1 is SGHRS and CDR2 YFSETQ. Here the CDR3 reads CASSLEGGKNSPLHF. DNA of the CDR3: TGCGCCAGCAGCTTGGAGGGGGGTAAGAATTCACCCCTCCACTTT.

V gene TRBV28 combines with J gene TRBJ1-4; no clear D. The CDR3 covers 15 residues. V lost 6 bases and J 4 bases, leaving 15 bases between the germline ends. Germline V CDR1 and CDR2: MDHEN, SYDVKM. This CDR3 reads CASRPDGLNNEKLFF. In DNA, the CDR3 is TGTGCCAGCAGGCCTGACGGACTAAATAATGAAAAACTGTTTTTT.

The chain recombines TRBV12-5 with TRBJ2-1; TRBD2 matches at 7 bases. CDR3 size: 15 residues. From germline, CDR1 is LGHNT and CDR2 FRNRAP. V was clipped by 6 bases and J by 0 bases; unmatched bases: 5. The chain's CDR3 is CASGRGGDSYNEQFF. DNA of the CDR3: TGTGCTAGTGGCCGTGGGGGGGACTCCTACAATGAGCAGTTCTTC.

This clone was detected only once. This chain uses TRBV4-2 with TRBJ2-6, with 7 bases lining up with TRBD2. The germline gives CDR1 LGHNA, CDR2 YNFKEQ. J gave up 0 bases and V 4 bases, and 6 bases lay outside the gene matches. The CDR3 runs 17 residues. CDR3 amino acids: CASSPSGTSSGANVLTF. The CDR3 coding sequence is TGTGCCAGCAGCCCTAGCGGTACTAGCTCTGGGGCCAACGTCCTGACTTTC.

The rearrangement links TRBV11-2 to TRBJ2-7; D might be TRBD1 (5 bases). Germline V lookup: CDR1 SGHAT, CDR2 FQNNGV. The ends were cut back, 0 bases at V and 6 bases at J, with 12 bases in the middle. The CDR3 is 14 amino acids. CDR3: CASSLETGGIEQYF. The CDR3 coding sequence is TGTGCCAGCAGCTTAGAAACAGGTGGCATCGAGCAGTACTTC.